This T cell receptor beta chain came from a study of identical twins. Study outcomes and limitations: Among monozygotic twins, out-of-frame TCR alpha sharing exceeded what models predicted. For cord blood, abundant beta clonotypes had fewer insertions, unlike memory repertoires, which showed none.

TCRdb analysed the 5' RACE reads with MiXCR anew, one entry per CDR3 protein. The sample holds 200,000 to 250,000 distinct CDR3 sequences, 10% to 15% seen once. At least ten counts were recorded for this clonotype. Its cognate antigen is unknown. These data also featured in a second study, about yellow fever vaccine responses in identical twins.

Input material: memory (CD45RO+) T cells sorted from blood. This TCR was sampled from a woman younger than 35 in good health.

CDR3 DNA sequence: TGCAGCGTTCTGGCGGGAAATGGCTACACCTTC. It is translated as CSVLAGNGYTF. The V gene is TRBV29-1, the J gene TRBJ1-2; no firm D call. CDR1 is SQVTM, CDR2 ANQGSEA, per germline. The CDR3 totals 11 residues. V lost 5 bases and J lost 6, with 10 bases in between.